The next 24 T cell receptor beta chains were all read from a single sample in a study of molecular identifiers for immune sequencing clone quantification. TCRdb itself ran the PCR reads through MiXCR, one entry per CDR3 protein. In the table there are some 320,000 distinct CDR3 sequences, roughly a quarter of which are singletons. The sample taken for sequencing was naive CD8+ T cells from blood, with Jurkat cell RNA spiked in. Regarding subset: FACS-sorted CD8+CD4-CCR7+CD45RA+ naive T cells. These receptors were collected from a human donor in good health. Some libraries in this study had Jurkat cell RNA spiked in.

V is TRBV11-1 and J is TRBJ2-1; the match to TRBD1 covers 7 bases. Germline V CDR1 and CDR2: SGHAT, FQDESV (reference sequence). V gave up 5 bases and J gave up 6 bases; unmatched junction bases: 13. The CDR3 contains 16 residues. CDR3 nucleotides: TGTGCCAGCAGCCTTACGGAGACAGGGACCGTCAATGAGCAGTTCTTC. Encoded protein: CASSLTETGTVNEQFF.

This clonotype was seen at least ten times. The chain has TRBV13 and TRBJ2-7, with 8 bases fitting TRBD1. The V gene end was trimmed by 5 bases and the J gene end by 0 bases; junction bases not matched to a gene: 6. The CDR3 has 15 residues. Germline V gene sequence: CDR1 PRHDT, CDR2 FYEKMQ (reference sequence). CDR3 nucleotides: TGTGCCAGCAGCCCCCCCGGGACAGGCTCCTACGAGCAGTACTTC. It yields the protein CASSPPGTGSYEQYF.

The sample holds many counts of this clonotype. The rearrangement uses TRBV20-1 and TRBJ2-3; 7 bases fit TRBD2. The ends lost 6 bases at V and 3 bases at J; junction bases unmatched: 15. Looked up from germline, CDR1 is DFQATT and CDR2 is SNEGSKA (reference sequence). The CDR3 totals 16 residues. The CDR3 region is CSAPLLFEGGTDTQYF. The CDR3 DNA is TGCAGTGCCCCACTTCTCTTCGAGGGAGGGACAGATACGCAGTATTTT.

At least ten counts were recorded for this clonotype. The rearrangement links TRBV7-8 to TRBJ2-3; D possibly corresponds to TRBD2 (5 bases). The CDR3 extends over 15 amino acids. CDR1 SGHVS and CDR2 FQNEAQ come from the germline V gene. Trimming shortened V by 4 bases and J by 2 bases, and 13 bases separated the two germline ends. The CDR3 region is CASSSNGIPTDTQYF. CDR3 nucleotide sequence: TGTGCCAGCAGCTCTAACGGGATACCCACAGATACGCAGTATTTT.

Concerning this clonotype itself: Being one base from a much bigger clone, this may be a read error. The chain links TRBV4-3 to TRBJ1-1, with unresolved D. Trimming pared 2 bases from V and 0 bases from J, leaving 10 bases between. Germline CDR1 reads LGHNA; CDR2 reads YSLEER. This CDR3 has 15 residues. The CDR3 DNA reads as TGCGCCAGCAGCCAACTGGGCACCTTGAACACTGAAGCTTTCTTT. Translating gives CASSQLGTLNTEAFF.

This clonotype has only a few counts. The genes are TRBV20-1 and TRBJ1-2; no definite D call. The germline V gene has CDR1 DFQATT and CDR2 SNEGSKA (reference sequence). There are 14 residues in the CDR3. V lost 5 bases and J lost 2, with 15 bases in between. This chain's CDR3 is CSAEAPGANYGYTF. CDR3 coding DNA: TGCAGTGCTGAAGCCCCGGGAGCAAACTATGGCTACACCTTC.

V and J are TRBV1 and TRBJ2-1; the table's D gene call, TRBD1, was not cross checked with the DNA. TRBV1 is classified as a pseudogene. The CDR3 is 17 amino acids. The CDR3 coding sequence is TGCACCAGCAGCCTCATCTTGCGCCTAGCCCAGAACAATGAGCCGTTCTTC. Protein: CTSSLILRLAQNNEPFF.

This clonotype was recorded a few times. This chain links TRBV20-1 with TRBJ2-3, with TRBD1 matching 7 bases. Germline CDR1 reads DFQATT; CDR2 reads SNEGSKA (reference sequence). The length of the CDR3 is 16 residues. V lost 0 bases to trimming and J lost 1 base; unmatched junction nucleotides: 7. The CDR3 spells CSARDLGTVRTDTQYF. The CDR3 DNA follows: TGCAGTGCTAGAGATCTTGGGACAGTACGCACAGATACGCAGTATTTT.

This clonotype has a handful of counts. This sequence joins TRBV5-3 and TRBJ2-7, with a weak D call TRBD1 (5 bases). TRBV5-3 is known as an ORF, though its function is uncertain. This CDR3 is 15 amino acids long. Trimming shortened V by 8 bases and J by 7 bases, and 25 bases separated the two germline ends. CDR3 loop: CASSENQGRAGEQYF. The CDR3 region has the DNA TGTGCCAGCAGCGAAAACCAGGGCCGTGCTGGAGAGCAGTACTTC.

V usage is TRBV6-5 and J usage is TRBJ2-7; D tentatively fits TRBD1 or TRBD2 (6 bases each). The CDR3 consists of 12 residues. Trimming left V 4 bases short and J 10 bases short, with 14 bases between. Germline V gene sequence: CDR1 MNHEY, CDR2 SVGAGI. Here the CDR3 DNA reads TGTGCCAGCAGTTCGCGTATCGGGGGCCAGTACTTC. Protein product: CASSSRIGGQYF.

This clonotype was seen repeatedly, ten times or more. The chain joins TRBV29-1 to TRBJ2-2, with 9 bases aligning to TRBD2. V lost 6 bases to trimming and J lost 2 bases; unmatched junction nucleotides: 1. CDR3 length: 13 residues. Germline CDR1 is SQVTM and CDR2 is ANQGSEA. For the CDR3, the DNA is TGCAGCGTCGGGACTAGCAACACCGGGGAGCTGTTTTTT. This codes for CSVGTSNTGELFF.

Turning to this clonotype: A much larger clone lies one base from this, so it may be a read error. This chain connects TRBV29-1 to TRBJ2-3; perhaps TRBD2 as D (5 bases). The CDR3 is made up of 13 amino acids. V lost 7 bases to trimming and J lost 0 bases, with 11 bases between them. The V gene's germline CDR1 is SQVTM and CDR2 ANQGSEA. Written as DNA, the CDR3 is TGCAGCGCATTATGCGGGAGCACAGATACGCAGTATTTT. It codes for CSALCGSTDTQYF.

The chain recombines TRBV20-1 with TRBJ2-3; D is unresolved. Germline V gene data show CDR1 as DFQATT and CDR2 as SNEGSKA (reference sequence). The CDR3 contains 12 residues. V shed 0 bases and J shed 2 bases, with 3 bases lying between them. The CDR3 spells CSARELTDTQYF. The CDR3 DNA follows: TGCAGTGCTAGAGAACTCACAGATACGCAGTATTTT.

This clonotype showed up just a few times. V gene TRBV29-1 combines with J gene TRBJ2-7, with 7 bases fitting TRBD2. Trimming at V came to 6 bases and at J to 2 bases, leaving 10 bases not matched to a gene. This CDR3 has 14 residues. Germline V gene lookup returns CDR1 SQVTM and CDR2 ANQGSEA. The CDR3 here is CSVIPLAGPYEQYF. The DNA for the CDR3 is TGCAGCGTAATACCCTTAGCGGGTCCCTACGAGCAGTACTTC.

The rearrangement links TRBV4-1 to TRBJ2-1, with 8 bases aligning to TRBD2. This CDR3 is 15 amino acids long. Trimming at V came to 7 bases and at J to 0 bases, leaving 5 bases not matched to a gene. Germline V lookup: CDR1 MGHRA, CDR2 YSYEKL. Written as DNA, the CDR3 is TGCGCCAGCACGGGGGGGGCGAGCTCCTACAATGAGCAGTTCTTC. It codes for CASTGGASSYNEQFF.

As regards this clonotype: Possible read error: a much larger clone is one base away. The J gene is TRBJ2-7, the V gene TRBV28; tentative D call: TRBD1 (6 bases). Germline V gene lookup returns CDR1 MDHEN and CDR2 SYDVKM. This CDR3 is built from 15 residues. The CDR3 bases are TGTGTCAGCAATGACAGGTCGGTCGGGGTCTACGAGCAGTACTTC. Residues: CVSNDRSVGVYEQYF.

This clonotype was counted only a few times. The chain employs TRBV20-1 and TRBJ2-7, with 11 bases aligning to TRBD1. Trimming took 6 bases from V and 2 from J; bases not matched to a gene: 6. Germline V CDR1 and CDR2: DFQATT, SNEGSKA (reference sequence). The CDR3 has 14 residues. CDR3 loop: CSAKGTGGTYEQYF. In nucleotides, the CDR3 is TGCAGTGCCAAAGGGACAGGGGGTACCTACGAGCAGTACTTC.

Regarding this clonotype: Since a much larger clone is just one base distant, this may be a read error. The CDR3 DNA is TGCAGTGCTAGAGCTTCCGGGACAAGCTCCTACGAGCGGTACTTC. Translation: CSARASGTSSYERYF. The V and J genes are TRBV20-1 and TRBJ2-7, with D perhaps TRBD1 (6 bases). CDR3 length: 15 amino acids. Germline V lookup: CDR1 DFQATT, CDR2 SNEGSKA (reference sequence).

Comments on this clonotype: A much larger clonotype is one base distant, so this may be a read error. This chain links TRBV12-3 or TRBV12-4 with TRBJ2-2; weak D call: TRBD2 (6 bases). CDR3 size: 12 residues. Here the CDR3 reads CASSFFTGGLFF. The CDR3, as DNA: TGTGCCAGCAGCTTCTTTACCGGGGGGCTGTTTTTT.

This clonotype was counted ten times or more. V is TRBV15 and J is TRBJ2-7, with D possibly TRBD1 on 6 matching bases. The germline gives CDR1 LNHNV, CDR2 YYDKDF (reference sequence). This CDR3 contains 14 residues. Trimming cost V 0 bases and J 6 bases, with 12 bases left between them. The CDR3 sequence is CATSRDRGKGEQYF. In DNA, the CDR3 is TGTGCCACCAGCAGAGACAGGGGCAAAGGCGAGCAGTACTTC. Full variable domain (remainder filled in from reference TRBV15 and TRBJ2-7): DAMVIQNPRYQVTQFGKPVTLSCSQTLNHNVMYWYQQKSSQAPKLLFHYYDKDFNNEADTPDNFQSRRPNTSFCFLDIRSPGLGDTAMYLCATSRDRGKGEQYFGPGTRLTVT.

The rearrangement uses TRBV5-6 and TRBJ2-3; 7 bases match TRBD1. The germline V gene encodes CDR1 SGHDT and CDR2 YYEEEE. V lost 4 bases and J lost 2; bases outside the gene matches: 10. The CDR3 is 16 residues long. The DNA for the CDR3 is TGTGCCAGCAGCGGCTCGGGACAGCTATACACAGATACGCAGTATTTT. Its translation is CASSGSGQLYTDTQYF.

This clonotype was counted a few times. The chain links TRBV5-6 to TRBJ2-4; tentatively, D is TRBD2 (5 bases). The CDR3 is made up of 18 amino acids. Per germline, CDR1 SGHDT and CDR2 YYEEEE. V lost 4 bases, J lost 2 bases, and 22 bases lay in between. The chain's CDR3 is CASSPGLRRKLSKNIQYF. Written as DNA, the CDR3 is TGTGCCAGCAGCCCCGGTTTGCGGAGGAAGTTATCCAAAAACATTCAGTACTTC.

This clonotype has at least ten counts. The gene calls are TRBV7-9 and TRBJ2-7; 8 bases align to TRBD2. The CDR3 consists of 15 residues. The junction had 11 bases not matched to a gene; V was cut back by 4 bases and J by 6 bases. CDR1 SEHNR and CDR2 FQNEAQ come from the germline V gene (reference sequence). CDR3 sequence (DNA): TGTGCCAGCAGCTCCCCGGGGGGGACCACGCGCGAGCAGTACTTC. Translated: CASSSPGGTTREQYF.

This clonotype was counted ten times or more. The chain uses TRBV3-1 and TRBJ1-1; no definite D call. CDR3 length: 15 amino acids. The V and J ends lost 0 bases and 0 bases respectively, with 8 bases between them. CDR1 is LGHDT, CDR2 YNNKEL, per germline (reference sequence). CDR3 coding DNA: TGTGCCAGCAGCCAAGAGAGTTCCGTGAACACTGAAGCTTTCTTT. Protein sequence: CASSQESSVNTEAFF.